A selection of T cell receptor beta chains follows, all from one sample in a study of early T cells in non-severe SARS-CoV-2 infection. Each CDR3 protein gets one entry after TCRdb re-called the 5' RACE reads with MiXCR. The top ten clones hold approximately 2.4% of a sample with 70,000 to 85,000 distinct CDR3 sequences, around 10% of them seen once. The sequenced sample consisted of whole blood. The source is an adult who was a healthcare worker with PCR-confirmed SARS-CoV-2 infection or an uninfected control (not recorded which). The CDR3 runs from the conserved cysteine through the conserved F or W. The order of the fields is V gene, J gene, clone size, D gene, CDR3 DNA, CDR3 protein. D genes are given only for firm matches. Clone size, where shown, is once, few, many, or a class for clones that have expanded.

TRBV29-1	TRBJ2-6	few	-	TGCAGCGTTGAGAGGGATTCCGGGGCCAACGTCCTGACTTTC	CSVERDSGANVLTF
TRBV7-2	TRBJ2-3	few	TRBD2	TGTGCCAGCAGCTTAGCCCGAGCGGGGGGATCAACTAGCACAGATACGCAGTATTTT	CASSLARAGGSTSTDTQYF
TRBV6-4	TRBJ2-3	many	-	TGTGCCAGCAGTCTCGATCAGACAGGCACAGATACGCAGTATTTT	CASSLDQTGTDTQYF
TRBV5-4	TRBJ2-2	many	TRBD2	TGTGCCAGCAGCTCACCGGGGGGGAACACCGGGGAGCTGTTTTTT	CASSSPGGNTGELFF
TRBV6-5	TRBJ1-6	many	-	TGTGCCAGCAGTGCCAACCCGGGCACCTATAATTCACCCCTCCACTTT	CASSANPGTYNSPLHF
TRBV20-1	TRBJ2-5	-	-	TGCAGTGCTAGTAGTCCGGCGGGCCCTAGGGGGGAGACCCAGTACTTC	CSASSPAGPRGETQYF
TRBV7-8	TRBJ1-4	-	-	TGTGCCAGCAGCTTAGGGGGTGAGGAGGAAGATGAAAAACTGTTTTTT	CASSLGGEEEDEKLFF
TRBV6-6	TRBJ2-7	few	TRBD1	TGTGCCAGCACCGCACTGGGACAGGCCTACGAGCAGTACTTC	CASTALGQAYEQYF
TRBV2	TRBJ2-3	-	-	TGTGCCAGCAGAGACGCGCGCCGGGGGACAGATACGCAGTATTTT	CASRDARRGTDTQYF
TRBV14	TRBJ2-7	-	-	TGTGCCAGCAGCCCCGGGACTTTTACTATGCAGTACTTC	CASSPGTFTMQYF
TRBV20-1	TRBJ2-3	few	TRBD2	TGCAGTGCTAGGTCCGGGACTAGCTTTATTTGGGATACGCAGTATTTT	CSARSGTSFIWDTQYF
TRBV12-3/TRBV12-4	TRBJ2-7	many	-	TGTGCCAGCAGTTTAGCGGCTAGCTCCTACGAGCAGTACTTC	CASSLAASSYEQYF
TRBV7-2	TRBJ2-4	-	TRBD2	TGTGCCAGCAGCGAGATACTAGCGGGAGGGGGCATTCAGTACTTC	CASSEILAGGGIQYF
TRBV7-6	TRBJ1-1	many	-	TGTGCCAGCAGCCCCTGGACAGCGAACACTGAAGTTTTCTTT	CASSPWTANTEVFF
TRBV5-4	TRBJ2-2	-	TRBD2	TGTGCCAGCAGCGCCGGATTTAGCGGGGCGAACACCGGGGAGCTGTTTTTT	CASSAGFSGANTGELFF
TRBV5-4	TRBJ2-3	many	-	TGTGCCAGCAGCGAAATAGGGCGAGATACGCAGTATTTT	CASSEIGRDTQYF
TRBV11-2	TRBJ1-4	-	-	TGTGCCAGCAGCTTACTGGGCCGTGGTGATGAAAAACTGTTTTTT	CASSLLGRGDEKLFF
TRBV6-5	TRBJ1-4	-	-	TGTGCCAGCAGAGGCCAGCGGGCACCGCTTAATGAAAAACTGTTTTTT	CASRGQRAPLNEKLFF
TRBV18	TRBJ2-2	many	TRBD1	TGTGCCAGCTCACGGGGACAGAGAAACACCGGGGAGCTGTTTTTT	CASSRGQRNTGELFF
TRBV5-1	TRBJ2-1	-	TRBD2	TGCGCCAGCAGCTTGGTTTCCAGCGGGGCTAACAATGAGCAGTTCTTC	CASSLVSSGANNEQFF
TRBV2	TRBJ1-4	-	-	TGTGCCAGCAGGTCCCAGGCAGCAACTAATGAAAAACTGTTTTTT	CASRSQAATNEKLFF